What follows are 13 T cell receptor beta chains derived from one specimen sequenced in a study of blood T cell repertoires in COVID-19 (TCRdb year 2020). Library creation used the immunoSEQ multiplex PCR assay. What TCRdb holds here is the immuneACCESS table cut down to in-frame rearrangements. Part of the clones is not present; checked against another copy, under half of the missing clones reflect an unresolved V gene, and the others are unexplained. The sample records some 260,000 clones, 88% of which are singletons. Of the sample, 0.99% falls within the top ten clones. Sample: peripheral blood. These receptors were collected from a woman aged 40 to 49 who had recovered from COVID-19.

This clone was recorded once. This chain's CDR3 is CASSRQGGTDTQYF. The CDR3 coding sequence is TGTGCCAGCAGCCGACAGGGGGGCACAGATACGCAGTATTTT. The genes are TRBV7-3 and TRBJ2-3, with 9 positions matching TRBD1. The germline V gene encodes CDR1 SGHTA and CDR2 FQGTGA. The CDR3 is made up of 14 amino acids. V shed 5 bases and J 1 base; nucleotides not matched to a gene: 1.

A single count supports this clone. The chain links TRBV7-8 to TRBJ2-2, with D maybe TRBD2 (6 bases). Germline V gene lookup returns CDR1 SGHVS and CDR2 FQNEAQ. CDR3 length: 15 amino acids. Trimming cost V 3 bases and J 0 bases, with 8 bases left between them. CDR3 coding DNA: TGTGCCAGCAGCTTGGGGAGGTCGAACACCGGGGAGCTGTTTTTT. Translating gives CASSLGRSNTGELFF.

This clone was observed a single time. The gene calls are TRBV9 and TRBJ2-1; 9 bases are a match to TRBD1. J was trimmed by 6 bases and V by 0 bases; bases with no gene match: 4. The CDR3 contains 15 residues. Germline V lookup: CDR1 SGDLS, CDR2 YYNGEE. The CDR3 spells CASSVAGQGSNEQFF. As DNA, the CDR3 is TGTGCCAGCAGCGTAGCCGGACAGGGGTCCAATGAGCAGTTCTTC.

The genes are TRBV14 and TRBJ2-1; TRBD1 might be the D (6 bases). Germline CDR1 and CDR2: SGHDN and FVKESK. Trimming pared 4 bases from V and 5 bases from J, leaving 18 bases between. The CDR3 is 16 amino acids. In nucleotides, the CDR3 is TGTGCCAGCAGCCTCCTACCAGGGGTTAGGAACAATGAGCAGTTCTTC. It encodes CASSLLPGVRNNEQFF. Using reference TRBV14 and TRBJ2-1 for the parts outside the CDR3, the full variable domain is EAGVTQFPSHSVIEKGQTVTLRCDPISGHDNLYWYRRVMGKEIKFLLHFVKESKQDESGMPNNRFLAERTGGTYSTLKVQPAELEDSGVYFCASSLLPGVRNNEQFFGPGTRLTVL.

This clone was seen repeatedly, ten times or more. This chain links TRBV7-9 with TRBJ2-1; 9 bases agree with TRBD2. The germline V gene has CDR1 SEHNR and CDR2 FQNEAQ (reference sequence). The CDR3 sequence is 15 residues long. Trimming cost V 5 bases and J 8 bases; bases outside gene matches: 10. The CDR3 region is CASSRGLAQGDEQFF. As DNA, the CDR3 is TGTGCCAGCAGCCGTGGACTAGCGCAAGGCGATGAGCAGTTCTTC.

This clone was picked up one time. The V call is TRBV3-1 (or the pseudogene TRBV3-2), the J call TRBJ2-1; 11 bases fit TRBD1. CDR3 length equals 16 residues. V lost 4 bases to trimming and J lost 7 bases; unmatched junction nucleotides: 9. CDR1 and CDR2 (germline): LGHDT, YNNKEL (reference sequence). The DNA for the CDR3 is TGTGCCAGCAGCCCCGCCCCGGGACAGGGGGATAATGAGCAGTTCTTC. This encodes CASSPAPGQGDNEQFF.

This clone was seen just once. The chain combines TRBV7-2 with TRBJ1-2; 9 positions match TRBD1. The ends lost 7 bases at V and 2 bases at J; junction bases unmatched: 8. Germline V gives CDR1 SGHTA, CDR2 FQGNSA. The length of the CDR3 is 15 residues. DNA for the CDR3: TGTGCCAGCACCGGGGGACAGGGTGCGAACTATGGCTACACCTTC. Translation gives CASTGGQGANYGYTF.

The genes are TRBV6-2 or TRBV6-3 and TRBJ2-7, with D perhaps matching TRBD2 (5 bases). The CDR3 consists of 15 residues. V was cut by 6 bases and J by 3 bases, with 18 bases left in between. Germline-derived CDR1 and CDR2 are MNHEY and SVGEGT. The CDR3 sequence is CASSTTRLGVYEQYV. For the CDR3, the DNA is TGTGCCAGCAGCACTACCCGACTCGGGGTCTACGAGCAGTACGTC.

This chain connects TRBV6-2 or TRBV6-3 to TRBJ2-7, with D tentatively TRBD1 (6 bases). There are 15 residues in the CDR3. The germline gives CDR1 MNHEY, CDR2 SVGEGT. Trimming stripped 7 bases from V and 5 bases from J, with 21 bases between. CDR3 loop: CASNPRWGLRDEQYF. In DNA form, the CDR3 reads TGTGCCAGCAACCCACGCTGGGGGCTGCGGGACGAGCAGTACTTC.

The gene calls are TRBV30 and TRBJ2-1, with TRBD2 identical over 7 bases. Germline V CDR1 and CDR2: GTSNPN, SVGIG (reference sequence). CDR3 length equals 15 residues. V was pared by 0 bases and J by 4 bases, with 6 bases of the junction left unmatched. The CDR3: CAWSVSSGVYNEQFF. In DNA form, the CDR3 reads TGTGCCTGGAGTGTGTCTAGCGGAGTTTACAATGAGCAGTTCTTC.

The chain has TRBV2 and TRBJ1-4, with a possible D match to TRBD1 (6 bases). V shed 5 bases and J shed 0 bases, with 10 bases lying between them. Per the germline V gene, CDR1 is SNHLY and CDR2 is FYNNEI. The CDR3 length is 15 residues. The CDR3 loop is CASSPDRTTNEKLFF. In nucleotides, the CDR3 is TGTGCCAGCAGTCCCGACAGGACAACTAATGAAAAACTGTTTTTT. The whole variable domain, filled in from reference TRBV2 and TRBJ1-4, reads EPEVTQTPSHQVTQMGQEVILRCVPISNHLYFYWYRQILGQKVEFLVSFYNNEISEKSEIFDDQFSVERPDGSNFTLKIRSTKLEDSAMYFCASSPDRTTNEKLFFGSGTQLSVL.

The rearrangement uses TRBV7-2 and TRBJ2-1, with 7 bases fitting TRBD2. Germline trimming cut 4 bases from V and 6 bases from J; bases unmatched to any gene: 3. The CDR3 has 13 residues. Germline CDR1 SGHTA, CDR2 FQGNSA. This CDR3 reads CASSSSGTNEQFF. For the CDR3, the DNA is TGTGCCAGCAGCTCCAGCGGGACCAATGAGCAGTTCTTC. The entire variable domain, with the rest obtained from reference TRBV7-2 and TRBJ2-1, is as follows: GAGVSQSPSNKVTEKGKDVELRCDPISGHTALYWYRQSLGQGLEFLIYFQGNSAPDKSGLPSDRFSAERTGGSVSTLTIQRTQQEDSAVYLCASSSSGTNEQFFGPGTRLTVL.

This sequence joins TRBV3-1 (or the pseudogene TRBV3-2) and TRBJ1-4; D not certain. The CDR3 has 13 amino acids. Between the trimmed V and J ends, which lost 1 base and 5 bases, there was a span of 5 bases. Germline CDR1 LGHDT, CDR2 YNNKEL (reference sequence). CDR3 nucleotide sequence: TGTGCCAGCAGCCAAGCCCCGAATGAAAAACTGTTTTTT. It yields the protein CASSQAPNEKLFF.